The table lists the clone carrying this T cell receptor (beta chain) with many counts. Antigen: not known. The data originate from a study of T cells in Graves' hyperthyroidism and ophthalmopathy. Amplified regions were TCR beta CDR3 sequences from RNA transcripts. HTBI primers were employed in a first-round RT-PCR of the TCR CDR3. TCRdb re-called the multiplex PCR reads through MiXCR, storing one row per CDR3 protein. In the table there are 250,000 to 350,000 distinct CDR3 sequences, more than 15% of which are singletons. V trimming: 4 bases; J trimming: 5 bases; junction bases outside the gene matches: 4. The CDR3 length is 14 residues. Germline lookup yields CDR1 ENHRY and CDR2 SYGVKD. Study-wide results and caveats: The model predicted ophthalmopathy a median roughly six months before onset.

Sequenced material: blood. This TCR was recovered from a woman between 55 and 75 years old with Graves' ophthalmopathy. V gene TRBV10-3 combines with J gene TRBJ2-2, with TRBD1 identical over 7 bases. CDR3 protein: CAISGRGTTGELFF. CDR3 DNA: TGTGCCATCAGTGGCAGGGGGACGACCGGGGAGCTGTTTTTT.